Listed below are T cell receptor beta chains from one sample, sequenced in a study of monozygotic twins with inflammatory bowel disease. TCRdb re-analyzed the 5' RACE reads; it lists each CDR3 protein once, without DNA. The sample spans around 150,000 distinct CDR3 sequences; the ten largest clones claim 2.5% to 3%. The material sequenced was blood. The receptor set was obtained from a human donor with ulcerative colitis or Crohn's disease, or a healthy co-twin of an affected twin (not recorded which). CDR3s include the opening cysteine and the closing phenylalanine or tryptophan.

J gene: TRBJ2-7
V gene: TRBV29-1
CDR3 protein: CSVELRAYEQYF

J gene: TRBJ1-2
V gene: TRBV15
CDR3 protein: CATSRVGDFGYGYTF

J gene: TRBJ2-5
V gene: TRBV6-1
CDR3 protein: CASSLAAPRSGETQYF

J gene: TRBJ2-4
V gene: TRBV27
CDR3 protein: CASAAAAKNIQYF

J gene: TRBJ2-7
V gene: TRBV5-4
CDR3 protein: CASSPKGLAGYEQYF

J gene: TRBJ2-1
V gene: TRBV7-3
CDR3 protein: CASSSQGISYNEQFF

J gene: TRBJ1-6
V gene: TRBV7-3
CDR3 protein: CASSLQGQGNSPLHF

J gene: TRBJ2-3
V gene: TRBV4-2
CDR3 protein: CASSPGPYTDTQYF

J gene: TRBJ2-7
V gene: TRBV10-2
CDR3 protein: CASSRSVGAEQYF

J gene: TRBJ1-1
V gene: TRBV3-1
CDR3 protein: CASSQSILYTEAFF

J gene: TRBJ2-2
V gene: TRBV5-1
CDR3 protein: CASSLDGTSRDTGELFF

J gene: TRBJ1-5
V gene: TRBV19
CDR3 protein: CASSIERGREDQPQHF

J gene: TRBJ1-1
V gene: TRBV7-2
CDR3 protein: CASSAMTGNTEAFF

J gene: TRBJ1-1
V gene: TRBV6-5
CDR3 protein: CASSLRRETEAFF

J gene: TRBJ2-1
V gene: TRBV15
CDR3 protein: CATSRAGTSGRAHDEQFF